This TCR beta chain was identified in a study of T cells in Graves' hyperthyroidism and ophthalmopathy. Study-wide results and limits: Most expanded thyroid clonotypes above 0.001 recurred in blood. Ophthalmopathy and stable hyperthyroidism were told apart by a 13 V-J model.

Amplified regions were TCR beta CDR3 sequences from RNA transcripts. Researchers ran a first-round RT-PCR on the TCR CDR3 using the HTBI primer set. TCRdb fed the multiplex PCR reads into MiXCR, producing one record per CDR3 protein. The repertoire consists of fewer than 850,000 distinct CDR3 sequences, with 15% to 20% occurring once and the leading ten covering 15% to 19%. The V gene lost 3 bases and the J gene lost 8 bases, with 16 bases spanning the gap. Germline V CDR1 and CDR2: KGHSH, LQKENI. The CDR3 covers 14 residues. This clonotype was seen only a few times. The target antigen is unknown. Pregnant or lactating patients were excluded, as were those with uncontrolled infection or other autoimmune disease. PBMCs were obtained from about 9 ml fresh peripheral blood.

The J gene is TRBJ1-2, the V gene TRBV18; D is unresolved. Sequenced sample: blood. The source is a man in his fifties with Graves' hyperthyroidism. CDR3 amino acids: CASSPSEGGRGYTF. The CDR3 nucleotides are TGTGCCAGCTCACCGAGTGAGGGTGGAAGAGGCTACACCTTC.